This T cell receptor (beta chain) was retrieved from a study of response to subunit inactivated influenza vaccine. V shed 4 bases and J shed 4 bases, with 16 bases lying between them. Germline V gene sequence: CDR1 MNHEY, CDR2 SVGEGT. The CDR3 loop spans 16 amino acids. TCRdb called the RT-PCR reads again in MiXCR, with one record for every CDR3 protein. In the table there are roughly 700,000 distinct CDR3 sequences, approximately 14% of which are singletons. Study-wide results and limits: The authors proposed limited new T cell recruitment per seasonal influenza vaccination.

Comments on this clonotype: Its antigen remains unidentified.

The genes are TRBV6-2 or TRBV6-3 and TRBJ2-2; the D gene is possibly TRBD2 (6 bases). The source was PBMCs from blood, collected around 14 days before vaccination. This clonotype was obtained from a man in his forties or fifties who received an inactivated influenza vaccine. CDR3 nucleotides: TGTGCCAGCAGTTGGTACAGCTGGCGGGGCACCGGGGAGCTGTTTTTT. As protein: CASSWYSWRGTGELFF.